A selection of T cell receptor beta chains follows, all from one sample in a study of T cell responses to AZD1222 COVID-19 vaccine. Assay: immunoSEQ multiplex PCR; the TCRdb copy retains only in-frame clones and omits some. The sample has 130,000 to 150,000 clones, roughly 89% seen once; the top ten hold around 5.2%. The source was peripheral blood, collected on day 0 of AZD1222 vaccination. All receptors come from an adult in good health. Each CDR3 is given with its conserved first and last residue. Fields, in order: J gene, D gene, clone size, V gene, CDR3 DNA, CDR3 protein. D genes are given only for firm matches. Clone size is not always given. Where it is, it says once, few, many or a class for expanded clones.

>TRBJ1-6|NA|once|TRBV28
TGTGCCAGCAGGTATGAGGGGAATGCGTCACCCCTCCACTTT
CASRYEGNASPLHF
>TRBJ1-5|NA|NA|TRBV6-5
TGTGCCAGCAGACCATCGGGCAATCAGCCCCAGCATTTT
CASRPSGNQPQHF
>TRBJ1-1|NA|NA|TRBV10-3
TGTGCCATCAGTGTCAGGTTGACCAAAGCTTTCTTT
CAISVRLTKAFF
>TRBJ1-3|TRBD1|NA|TRBV5-1
TGCGCCAGCAGCAACCCCGGGACAGCTGGAAACACCATATATTTT
CASSNPGTAGNTIYF
>TRBJ1-4|NA|NA|TRBV4-1
TGCGCCAGCAGCCAGGAACCTTACGCAACTAATGAAAAACTGTTTTTT
CASSQEPYATNEKLFF
>TRBJ2-7|NA|NA|TRBV7-3
TGTGCCAGCAGCTTAGGGTCGGATTACGAGCAGTACTTC
CASSLGSDYEQYF
>TRBJ2-7|NA|NA|TRBV7-8
TGTGCCAGTAGCTTAGAAATAGCTTACGAGCAGTACTTC
CASSLEIAYEQYF
>TRBJ2-4|NA|NA|TRBV14
TGTGCCAGCAGCCAAGATAGGACAATTCAGTACTTC
CASSQDRTIQYF
>TRBJ2-1|TRBD1|NA|TRBV29-1
TGCAGCGTCCGGCAGGGGGTTAAGAATGAGCAGTTCTTC
CSVRQGVKNEQFF
>TRBJ1-1|NA|NA|TRBV27
TGTGCCAGCAGTTTATTTGGGGCTCGAGGCACTGAAGCTTTCTTT
CASSLFGARGTEAFF
>TRBJ1-2|TRBD1|once|TRBV6-6
TGTGCCAGCAGTTACTCGGGACAGGGACACTACACCTTC
CASSYSGQGHYTF
>TRBJ1-1|TRBD1|NA|TRBV15
TGTGCCACCAGCAGAGTGACAGGGAGGACTGAAGCTTTCTTT
CATSRVTGRTEAFF
>TRBJ1-5|NA|NA|TRBV28
TGTGCCAGCAGTTTAGGGCAGGGAGAACAGCCCCAGCATTTT
CASSLGQGEQPQHF
>TRBJ2-1|TRBD1|NA|TRBV2
TGTGCCAGCATGGTTCCCAGGGGGCCGCTCGGCAATGAGCAGTTCTTC
CASMVPRGPLGNEQFF
>TRBJ1-6|NA|NA|TRBV6-6
TGTGCCGGGTTCCTCAGGGCGGGAGATTCACCCCTCCACTTT
CAGFLRAGDSPLHF
>TRBJ2-7|NA|NA|TRBV7-9
TGTGCCAGCAGCCCTCCCGGGGGCGAGCAGTACTTC
CASSPPGGEQYF
>TRBJ2-7|NA|NA|TRBV6-5
TGTGCCAGCAGTTCTTGGGGTAGTTCCTACGAGCAGTACTTC
CASSSWGSSYEQYF
>TRBJ1-1|TRBD1|NA|TRBV5-4
TGTGCCAGCAGCTCCGGACAGGGGGAGGTTATAACTGAAGCTTTCTTT
CASSSGQGEVITEAFF
>TRBJ2-2|TRBD2|NA|TRBV19
TGTGCCAGTAGTATAGGACTAGCGGGATGGATGAACACCGGGGAGCTGTTTTTT
CASSIGLAGWMNTGELFF
>TRBJ1-6|TRBD1|NA|TRBV2
TGTGCCAGCAGGACACTGGACAGGGACAATTCACCCCTCCACTTT
CASRTLDRDNSPLHF
>TRBJ1-1|TRBD1|NA|TRBV18
TGTGCCAGCTCAGCGTTCGGGACAGGGACAGACACTGAAGCTTTCTTT
CASSAFGTGTDTEAFF
>TRBJ1-2|TRBD1|NA|TRBV4-1
TGCGCCAGCAGCCCGTTGGGACAGGGAGGGGGAGGCTACACCTTC
CASSPLGQGGGGYTF
>TRBJ1-3|NA|once|TRBV6-6
TGTGCCAGCACGGGCTATGGGGCCTCTGGAAACACCATATATTTT
CASTGYGASGNTIYF
>TRBJ1-1|NA|NA|TRBV5-1
TGCGCCAGCAGCTTCGACAGTAACACTGAAGCTTTCTTT
CASSFDSNTEAFF
>TRBJ2-1|NA|NA|TRBV13
TGTGCCAGCAGCTTGAGGCTAGTCCGGAGCAATGAGCAGTTCTTC
CASSLRLVRSNEQFF
>TRBJ2-3|NA|NA|TRBV7-2
TGTGCCAGCAGCTTAGGGGCAGATACGCAGTATTTT
CASSLGADTQYF
>TRBJ2-1|TRBD2|once|TRBV28
TGTGCCAGCAAACTAGCGTCGACCTACAATGAGCAGTTCTTC
CASKLASTYNEQFF
>TRBJ2-6|NA|NA|TRBV9
TGTGCCAGCAGCGTAGGTTTTGGTGGGGGCTCTGGGGCCAACGTCCTGACTTTC
CASSVGFGGGSGANVLTF
>TRBJ2-1|TRBD1|NA|TRBV9
TGTGCCAGCAGCGTCCGTCCCGGGACAGACATCCCCAATGAGCAGTTCTTC
CASSVRPGTDIPNEQFF
>TRBJ2-7|NA|NA|TRBV12-3/TRBV12-4
TGTGCCAGCAGTTTGGTAGGTTCCTCCGAGCAGTACTTC
CASSLVGSSEQYF
>TRBJ1-4|NA|NA|TRBV2
TGTGCCAGCAGTGAAGACAGATACAATGAAAAACTGTTTTTT
CASSEDRYNEKLFF
>TRBJ2-5|NA|NA|TRBV2
TGTGCCAGCAGTACCCGGACAGAGGGGAGCGTGGGGACCCAGTACTTC
CASSTRTEGSVGTQYF
>TRBJ2-5|TRBD2|NA|TRBV5-4
TGTGCCAGCAGCATGGGGGGGGGACAAGAGACCCAGTACTTC
CASSMGGGQETQYF
>TRBJ1-3|NA|NA|TRBV12-3/TRBV12-4
TGTGCCAGCGCCGTCCCGGGAAACACCATATATTTT
CASAVPGNTIYF
>TRBJ2-3|NA|NA|TRBV27
TGTGCCAGCAGTTTATCCGGCTACACAGATACGCAGTATTTT
CASSLSGYTDTQYF